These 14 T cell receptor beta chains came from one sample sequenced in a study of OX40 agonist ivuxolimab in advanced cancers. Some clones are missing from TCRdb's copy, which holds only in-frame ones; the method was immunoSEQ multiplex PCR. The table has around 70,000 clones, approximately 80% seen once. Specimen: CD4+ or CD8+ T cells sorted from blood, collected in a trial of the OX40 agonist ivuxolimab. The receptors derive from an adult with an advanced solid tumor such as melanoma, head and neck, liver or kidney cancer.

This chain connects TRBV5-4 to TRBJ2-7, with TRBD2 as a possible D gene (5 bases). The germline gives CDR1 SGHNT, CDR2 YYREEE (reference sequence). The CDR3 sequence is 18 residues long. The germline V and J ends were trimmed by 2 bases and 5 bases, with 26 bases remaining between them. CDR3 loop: CASSFLSLGRGFLDEQYF. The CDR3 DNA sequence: TGTGCCAGCAGCTTCCTCTCCTTGGGGAGAGGCTTTTTGGACGAGCAGTACTTC.

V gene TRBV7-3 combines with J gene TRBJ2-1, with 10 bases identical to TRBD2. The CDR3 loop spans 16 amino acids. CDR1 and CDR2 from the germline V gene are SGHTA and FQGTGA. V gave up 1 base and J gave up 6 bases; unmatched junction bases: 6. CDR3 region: CASSLRLAGVPNEQFF. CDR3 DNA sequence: TGTGCCAGCAGCTTAAGACTAGCGGGTGTTCCCAATGAGCAGTTCTTC.

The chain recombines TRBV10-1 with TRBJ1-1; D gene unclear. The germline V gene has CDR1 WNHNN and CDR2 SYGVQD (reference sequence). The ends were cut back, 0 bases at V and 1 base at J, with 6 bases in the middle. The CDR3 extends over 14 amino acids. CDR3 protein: CASSESGWNTEAFF. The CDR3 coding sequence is TGCGCCAGCAGTGAGTCAGGGTGGAACACTGAAGCTTTCTTT.

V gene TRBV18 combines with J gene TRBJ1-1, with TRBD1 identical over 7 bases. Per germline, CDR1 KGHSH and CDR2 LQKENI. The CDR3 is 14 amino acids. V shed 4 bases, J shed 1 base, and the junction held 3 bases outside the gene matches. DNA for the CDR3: TGTGCCAGCTCACTCGGGACAGAGAACACTGAAGCTTTCTTT. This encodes CASSLGTENTEAFF.

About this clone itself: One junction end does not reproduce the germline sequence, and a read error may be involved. The CDR3 nucleotides read TGTGCCGGCAGCATAGTCACAGGGTCTGGCAATCAGCCCCAGCATTTT. Translation: CAGSIVTGSGNQPQHF. V is TRBV11-2 and J is TRBJ1-5; possible D gene TRBD1, 6 bases. Germline loops: CDR1 SGHAT, CDR2 FQNNGV. The CDR3 covers 16 residues.

The CDR3 DNA sequence: TGTGCCAGCAGCCCCACAGGGATGTATGGCTACACCTTC. It encodes CASSPTGMYGYTF. This sequence joins TRBV7-2 and TRBJ1-2; D possibly corresponds to TRBD1 (6 bases). This CDR3 spans 13 amino acids. Germline loops: CDR1 SGHTA, CDR2 FQGNSA. V lost 5 bases and J 5 bases, leaving 12 bases between the germline ends.

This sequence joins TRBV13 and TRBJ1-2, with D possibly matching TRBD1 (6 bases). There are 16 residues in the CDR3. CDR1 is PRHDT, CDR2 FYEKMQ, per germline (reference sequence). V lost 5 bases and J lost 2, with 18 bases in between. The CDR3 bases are TGTGCCAGCAGCCGCTCTCCAGGACAGCAGAACTATGGCTACACCTTC. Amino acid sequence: CASSRSPGQQNYGYTF.

CDR3: CASRYTGRGANEQYF. In DNA form, the CDR3 reads TGTGCCAGCAGATACACAGGGAGGGGGGCTAACGAGCAGTACTTC. The chain employs TRBV27 and TRBJ2-7; D possibly corresponds to TRBD2 (7 bases). Trimming left V 6 bases short and J 5 bases short, with 20 bases between. Per germline, CDR1 MNHEY and CDR2 SMNVEV (reference sequence). This CDR3 is built from 15 residues.

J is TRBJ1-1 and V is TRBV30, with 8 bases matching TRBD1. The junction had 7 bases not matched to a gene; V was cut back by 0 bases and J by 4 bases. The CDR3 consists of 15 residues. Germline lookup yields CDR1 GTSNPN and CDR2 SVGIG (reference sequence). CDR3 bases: TGTGCCTGGAGTGTCGGGGACAGGCGAGTCACTGAAGCTTTCTTT. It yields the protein CAWSVGDRRVTEAFF.

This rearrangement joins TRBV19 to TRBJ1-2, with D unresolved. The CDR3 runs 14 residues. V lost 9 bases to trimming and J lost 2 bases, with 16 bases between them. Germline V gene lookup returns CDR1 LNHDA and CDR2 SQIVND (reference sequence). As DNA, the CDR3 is TGTGCCAGCTCCCAGGCGCGGGCCAACTATGGCTACACCTTC. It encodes CASSQARANYGYTF.

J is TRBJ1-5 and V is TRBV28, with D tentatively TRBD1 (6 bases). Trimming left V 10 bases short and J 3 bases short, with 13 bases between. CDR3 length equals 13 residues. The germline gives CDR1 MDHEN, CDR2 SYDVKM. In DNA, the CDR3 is TGTGCCACCGGGGGGCTAGACAATCAGCCCCAGCATTTT. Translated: CATGGLDNQPQHF.

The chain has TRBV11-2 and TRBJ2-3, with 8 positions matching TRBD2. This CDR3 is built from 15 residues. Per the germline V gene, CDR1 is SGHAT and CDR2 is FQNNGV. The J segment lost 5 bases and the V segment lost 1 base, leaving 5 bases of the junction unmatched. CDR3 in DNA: TGTGCCAGCAGCTTAGCAGCGGGAGCGGGAGATACGCAGTATTTT. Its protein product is CASSLAAGAGDTQYF.

The CDR3 DNA sequence: TGTGCCAGCAGCTGGATGGGGGGAGTTGATGAAAAACTGTTTTTT. This codes for CASSWMGGVDEKLFF. V gene TRBV5-5 combines with J gene TRBJ1-4, with TRBD1 as a possible D gene (5 bases). Trimming removed 3 bases at V and 6 bases at J, with 15 bases between. The CDR3 has 15 residues. Germline CDR1 and CDR2: SGHKS and YYEKEE (reference sequence). The full variable domain, completed using reference TRBV5-5 and TRBJ1-4, is DAGVTQSPTHLIKTRGQQVTLRCSPISGHKSVSWYQQVLGQGPQFIFQYYEKEERGRGNFPDRFSARQFPNYSSELNVNALLLGDSALYLCASSWMGGVDEKLFFGSGTQLSVL.

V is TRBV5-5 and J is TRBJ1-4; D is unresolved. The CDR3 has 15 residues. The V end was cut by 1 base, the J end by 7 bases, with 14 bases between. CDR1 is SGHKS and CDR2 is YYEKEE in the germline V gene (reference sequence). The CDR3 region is CASSLSGDLGEKLFF. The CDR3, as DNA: TGTGCCAGCAGCTTGTCTGGGGATTTGGGTGAAAAACTGTTTTTT.